The 9 T cell receptor beta chains below all came from one sample that was sequenced in a study of identical twins. TCRdb reprocessed the 5' RACE reads via MiXCR and lists one record per CDR3 protein. The sample comprises roughly 710,000 distinct CDR3 sequences, 5.5% to 6.5% of which are singletons, and roughly 2% rests with the top ten. The sequenced sample was naive T cells sorted from blood. All receptors derive from a man between 18 and 35 years old in good health.

This clonotype was picked up many times. V usage is TRBV25-1 and J usage is TRBJ1-1, with TRBD1 identical over 8 bases. J gave up 5 bases and V 0 bases, and 8 bases lay outside the gene matches. Germline CDR1 and CDR2: MGHDK and SYGVNS. The CDR3 runs to 16 residues. CDR3 sequence: CASSEYKGTGATEAFF. CDR3 DNA sequence: TGTGCCAGCAGTGAATATAAGGGGACAGGAGCGACTGAAGCTTTCTTT.

This clonotype was found a few times. This chain uses TRBV4-1 with TRBJ2-5; maybe TRBD2 (6 bases). V dropped 3 bases and J dropped 8 bases, with 16 bases sitting between them. The CDR3 is 14 residues long. CDR1 MGHRA and CDR2 YSYEKL come from the germline V gene. The CDR3 DNA reads TGCGCCAGCAGCCAGCCGGGACTGGCTGGAACCCAGTACTTC. This encodes CASSQPGLAGTQYF.

This clonotype was seen more than once but under ten times. The CDR3 nucleotides are TGTGCCAGCAGCGTAGCGGCGGGAGGCCCCTACAATGAGCAGTTCTTC. Its translation: CASSVAAGGPYNEQFF. The chain carries TRBV9 and TRBJ2-1; TRBD2 matches 8 bases. CDR3 length: 16 residues. Germline CDR1 is SGDLS and CDR2 is YYNGEE. V trimming: 0 bases; J trimming: 2 bases; junction bases outside the gene matches: 4.

As for this clonotype: It may be a read error: a sequence one base away is much more abundant. The CDR3 loop reads CSIVGQIMNTEAFF. The CDR3 DNA reads as TGCAGCATTGTTGGACAGATCATGAACACTGAAGCTTTCTTT. The rearrangement uses TRBV29-1 and TRBJ1-1; D is possibly TRBD1 (6 bases). Germline assignment: CDR1 SQVTM and CDR2 ANQGSEA. The CDR3 consists of 14 residues. Trimming removed 8 bases at V and 0 bases at J, with 16 bases between.

This clonotype was recorded at least ten times. The chain joins TRBV5-1 to TRBJ2-1; D is unresolved. V was shortened by 4 bases and J by 7 bases, with 9 bases between the two germline ends. Germline assignment: CDR1 SGHRS and CDR2 YFSETQ. The CDR3 runs 12 residues. CDR3 region: CASSPTINEQFF. CDR3 nucleotide sequence: TGCGCCAGCAGCCCCACCATAAATGAGCAGTTCTTC.

This clonotype has just a few counts. This chain links TRBV12-3 or TRBV12-4 with TRBJ1-6; perhaps TRBD1 as D (6 bases). The CDR3 covers 14 residues. Trimming stripped 6 bases from V and 7 bases from J, with 13 bases between. The chain's CDR3 is CASSTPGQNSPLHF. In nucleotides, the CDR3 is TGTGCCAGCAGCACACCGGGACAAAATTCACCCCTCCACTTT.

This clonotype was observed many times. The chain couples TRBV29-1 to TRBJ2-3; TRBD1 matches 9 bases. V lost 7 bases to trimming and J lost 4 bases; unmatched junction nucleotides: 6. The germline V gene encodes CDR1 SQVTM and CDR2 ANQGSEA. The CDR3 sequence is 13 residues long. The CDR3 DNA is TGCAGCGCTACAGGGGGCCGTTCAGATACGCAGTATTTT. It codes for CSATGGRSDTQYF.

This clonotype showed up many times. The chain recombines TRBV29-1 with TRBJ2-3; D not resolved. Germline CDR1 is SQVTM and CDR2 is ANQGSEA. The length of the CDR3 is 11 residues. Deletions cut 4 bases from V and 4 bases from J, with 6 bases between. The CDR3 region is CSVALPDTQYF. Here the CDR3 DNA reads TGCAGCGTTGCCCTACCAGATACGCAGTATTTT.

Many counts were recorded for this clonotype. The chain recombines TRBV9 with TRBJ2-3; either TRBD1 or TRBD2 may fit D (6 bases each). V lost 3 bases and J lost 3, with 20 bases in between. Germline lookup yields CDR1 SGDLS and CDR2 YYNGEE. CDR3 length: 17 amino acids. The DNA for the CDR3 is TGTGCCAGCAGCGCGACCGGGACTCCAGGGGAGACAGATACGCAGTATTTT. Its protein product is CASSATGTPGETDTQYF.